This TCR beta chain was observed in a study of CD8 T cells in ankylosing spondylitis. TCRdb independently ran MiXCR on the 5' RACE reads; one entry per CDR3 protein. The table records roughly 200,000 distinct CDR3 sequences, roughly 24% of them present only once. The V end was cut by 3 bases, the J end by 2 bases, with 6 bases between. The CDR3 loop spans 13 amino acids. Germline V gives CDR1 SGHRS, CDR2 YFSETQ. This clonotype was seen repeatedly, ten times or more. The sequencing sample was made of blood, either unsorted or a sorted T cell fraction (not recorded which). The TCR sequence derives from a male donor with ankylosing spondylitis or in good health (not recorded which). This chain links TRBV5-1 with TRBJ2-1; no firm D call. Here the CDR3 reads CASSSDPYNEQFF. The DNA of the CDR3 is TGCGCCAGCAGCTCCGACCCCTACAATGAGCAGTTCTTC.